This entry features one T cell receptor beta chain sequence. Its antigen is still unknown. Time point of the sample: week 5, during vaccination. Every vaccine dose comprised 300 ug of mutant IDH1 20-mer peptide plus topical imiquimod. Here immunoSEQ multiplex PCR was the method, and the copy in TCRdb shows in-frame clones only, minus some. The table lists 56,000 or so clones, around 80% of them singletons. The sample comes from a study of a mutant IDH1 vaccine in newly diagnosed glioma. Study-wide results and caveats: Any relationship between pseudoprogression and changes in top peripheral T cell clonotypes seemed absent. Across multiple MHC alleles, approximately 93% of patients had vaccine-induced responses.

Per the germline V gene, CDR1 is SGHVS and CDR2 is FQNEAQ. V gave up 7 bases and J gave up 0 bases; unmatched junction bases: 3. The CDR3 spans 14 residues. This receptor was obtained from a woman between 40 and 55 years old with glioma. The chain combines TRBV7-8 with TRBJ1-5; 7 positions agree with TRBD1. Material: PBMCs, obtained from a glioma patient whose treatment included an IDH1 peptide vaccine. In DNA form, the CDR3 reads TGTGCCAGCACCCCAGGGGGTAGCAATCAGCCCCAGCATTTT. Amino acids: CASTPGGSNQPQHF. Combining the CDR3 with reference TRBV7-8 and TRBJ1-5 gives the whole variable domain GAGVSQSPRYKVAKRGQDVALRCDPISGHVSLFWYQQALGQGPEFLTYFQNEAQLDKSGLPSDRFFAERPEGSVSTLKIQRTQQEDSAVYLCASTPGGSNQPQHFGDGTRLSIL.